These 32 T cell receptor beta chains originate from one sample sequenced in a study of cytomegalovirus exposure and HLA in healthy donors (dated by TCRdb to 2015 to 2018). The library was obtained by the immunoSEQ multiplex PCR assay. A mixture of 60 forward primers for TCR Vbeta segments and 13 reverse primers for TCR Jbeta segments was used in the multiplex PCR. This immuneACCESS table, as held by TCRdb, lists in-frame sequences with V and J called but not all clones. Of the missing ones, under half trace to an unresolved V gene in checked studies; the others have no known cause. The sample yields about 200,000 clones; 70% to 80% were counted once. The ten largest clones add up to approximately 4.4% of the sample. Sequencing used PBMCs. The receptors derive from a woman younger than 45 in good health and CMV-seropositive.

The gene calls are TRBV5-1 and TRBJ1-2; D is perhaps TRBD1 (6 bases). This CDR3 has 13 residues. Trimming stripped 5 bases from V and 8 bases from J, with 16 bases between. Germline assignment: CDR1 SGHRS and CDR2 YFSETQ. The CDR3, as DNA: TGCGCCAGCAGTTTCAGGGGCCAGGAAGGCTACACCTTC. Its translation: CASSFRGQEGYTF.

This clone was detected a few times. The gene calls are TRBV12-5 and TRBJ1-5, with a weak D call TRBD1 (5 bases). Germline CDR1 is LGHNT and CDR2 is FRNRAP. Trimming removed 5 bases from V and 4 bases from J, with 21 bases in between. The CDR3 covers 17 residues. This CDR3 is CASGAVGGGQRNQPQHF. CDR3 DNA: TGTGCTAGTGGTGCGGTCGGGGGAGGACAAAGGAATCAGCCCCAGCATTTT.

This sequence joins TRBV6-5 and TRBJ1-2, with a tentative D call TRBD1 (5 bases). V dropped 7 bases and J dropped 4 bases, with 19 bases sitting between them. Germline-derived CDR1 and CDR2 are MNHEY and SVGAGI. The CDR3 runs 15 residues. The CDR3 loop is CASKGTAGISYGYTF. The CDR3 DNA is TGTGCCAGCAAGGGAACCGCAGGGATCTCCTATGGCTACACCTTC.

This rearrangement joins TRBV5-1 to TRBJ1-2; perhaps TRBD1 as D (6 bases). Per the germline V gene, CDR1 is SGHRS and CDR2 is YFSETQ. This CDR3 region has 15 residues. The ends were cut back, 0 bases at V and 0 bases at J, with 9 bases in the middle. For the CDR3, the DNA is TGCGCCAGCAGCTTGGCGGGGGGCCCTAACTATGGCTACACCTTC. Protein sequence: CASSLAGGPNYGYTF.

For the CDR3, the DNA is TGTGCCAGCAGGGGGGGGCGCGGGAACCCTTTATTATATGAGCAGTTCTTC. Translating it yields CASRGGRGNPLLYEQFF. The chain has TRBV11-2 and TRBJ2-1, with D maybe TRBD2 (7 bases). Germline assignment: CDR1 SGHAT and CDR2 FQNNGV. This CDR3 is built from 17 residues. V shed 6 bases and J shed 8 bases, with 26 bases lying between them.

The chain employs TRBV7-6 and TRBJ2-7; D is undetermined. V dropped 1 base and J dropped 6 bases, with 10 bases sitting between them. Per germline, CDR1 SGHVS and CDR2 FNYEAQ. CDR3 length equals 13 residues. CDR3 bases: TGTGCCAGCAGCTTAGGGAGAACGGGCGAGCAGTACTTC. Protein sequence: CASSLGRTGEQYF.

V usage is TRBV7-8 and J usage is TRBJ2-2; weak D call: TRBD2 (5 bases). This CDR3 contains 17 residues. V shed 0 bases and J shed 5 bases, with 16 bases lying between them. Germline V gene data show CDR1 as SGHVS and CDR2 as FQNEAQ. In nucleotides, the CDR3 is TGTGCCAGCAGCTTAGCGCTATTAGGGCGGGTGACCGGGGAGCTGTTTTTT. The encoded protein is CASSLALLGRVTGELFF.

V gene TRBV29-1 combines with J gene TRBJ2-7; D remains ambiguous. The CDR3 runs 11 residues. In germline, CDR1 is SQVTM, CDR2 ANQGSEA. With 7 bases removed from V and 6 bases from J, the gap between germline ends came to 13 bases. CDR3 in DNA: TGCAGCGCCGGGTACGTAGGCGAGCAGTACTTC. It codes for CSAGYVGEQYF.

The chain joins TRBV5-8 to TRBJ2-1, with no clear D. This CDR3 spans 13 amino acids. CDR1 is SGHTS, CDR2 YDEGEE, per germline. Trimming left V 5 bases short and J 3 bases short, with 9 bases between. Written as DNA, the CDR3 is TGTGCCAGCAGTTCCTATGGCTACAATGAGCAGTTCTTC. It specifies CASSSYGYNEQFF.

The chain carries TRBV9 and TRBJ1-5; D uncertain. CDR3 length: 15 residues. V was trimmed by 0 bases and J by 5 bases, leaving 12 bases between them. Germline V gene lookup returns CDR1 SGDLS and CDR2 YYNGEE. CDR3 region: CASSVEGGNYQPQHF. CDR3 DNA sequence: TGTGCCAGCAGCGTAGAGGGCGGGAATTATCAGCCCCAGCATTTT.

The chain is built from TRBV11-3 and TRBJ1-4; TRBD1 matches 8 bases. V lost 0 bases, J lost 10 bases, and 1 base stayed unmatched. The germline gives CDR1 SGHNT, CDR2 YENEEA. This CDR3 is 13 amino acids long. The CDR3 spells CASSLETGGKLFF. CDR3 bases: TGTGCCAGCAGCTTAGAAACAGGGGGAAAACTGTTTTTT.

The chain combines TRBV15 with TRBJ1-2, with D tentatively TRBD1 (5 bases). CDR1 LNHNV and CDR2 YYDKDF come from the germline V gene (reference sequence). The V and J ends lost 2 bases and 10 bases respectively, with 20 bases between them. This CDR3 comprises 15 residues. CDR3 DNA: TGTGCCACCAGCAGACGTCCCGGGACTGCGATGGACTACACCTTC. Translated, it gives CATSRRPGTAMDYTF.

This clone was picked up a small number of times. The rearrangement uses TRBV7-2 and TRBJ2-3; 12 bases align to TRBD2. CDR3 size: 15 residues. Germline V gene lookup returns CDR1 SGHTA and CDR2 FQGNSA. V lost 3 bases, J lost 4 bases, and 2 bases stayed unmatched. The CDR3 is CASSFGLAGPDTQYF. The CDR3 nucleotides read TGTGCCAGCAGCTTCGGACTAGCGGGGCCAGATACGCAGTATTTT.

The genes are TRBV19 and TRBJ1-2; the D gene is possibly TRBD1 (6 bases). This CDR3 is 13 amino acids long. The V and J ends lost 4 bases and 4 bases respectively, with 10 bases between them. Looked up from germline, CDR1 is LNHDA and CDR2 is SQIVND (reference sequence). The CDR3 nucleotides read TGTGCCAGTAGTACGGGGGGCCTCTATGGCTACACCTTC. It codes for CASSTGGLYGYTF.

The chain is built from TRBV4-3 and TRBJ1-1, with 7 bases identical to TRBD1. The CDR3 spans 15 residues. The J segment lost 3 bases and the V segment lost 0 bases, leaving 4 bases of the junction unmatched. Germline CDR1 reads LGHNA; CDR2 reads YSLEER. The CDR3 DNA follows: TGCGCCAGCAGCCAAGACAGGGGGATGTACACTGAAGCTTTCTTT. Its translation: CASSQDRGMYTEAFF.

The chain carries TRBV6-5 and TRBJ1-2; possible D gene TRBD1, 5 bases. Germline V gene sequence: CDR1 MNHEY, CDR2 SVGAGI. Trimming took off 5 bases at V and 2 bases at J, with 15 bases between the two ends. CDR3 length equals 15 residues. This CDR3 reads CASSPRRTQNYGYTF. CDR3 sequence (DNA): TGTGCCAGCAGTCCTCGACGGACACAGAACTATGGCTACACCTTC.

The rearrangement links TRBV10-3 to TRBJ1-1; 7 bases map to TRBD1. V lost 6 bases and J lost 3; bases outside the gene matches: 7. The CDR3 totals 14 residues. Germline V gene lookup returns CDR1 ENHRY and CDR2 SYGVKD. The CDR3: CAIRVKGADTEAFF. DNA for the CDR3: TGTGCCATCAGAGTAAAGGGGGCGGACACTGAAGCTTTCTTT.

The CDR3 bases are TGTGCCAGCAGTTTCGGCGGGAGCGACACAGATACGCAGTATTTT. Its protein is CASSFGGSDTDTQYF. This sequence joins TRBV28 and TRBJ2-3, with 7 bases lining up with TRBD2. J lost 2 bases, V lost 3 bases, and 5 bases had no gene match. The CDR3 covers 15 residues. Per the germline V gene, CDR1 is MDHEN and CDR2 is SYDVKM.

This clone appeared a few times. CDR3 nucleotides: TGTGCCAGCAGCTTAGAAGCGGGGGAATGGGTTACAGATACGCAGTATTTT. Translated: CASSLEAGEWVTDTQYF. The chain links TRBV11-2 to TRBJ2-3, with TRBD2 matching over 8 bases. The J segment lost 3 bases and the V segment lost 0 bases, leaving 8 bases of the junction unmatched. CDR1 is SGHAT and CDR2 is FQNNGV in the germline V gene. The CDR3 has 17 amino acids. The whole variable domain, filled in from reference TRBV11-2 and TRBJ2-3, reads EAGVAQSPRYKIIEKRQSVAFWCNPISGHATLYWYQQILGQGPKLLIQFQNNGVVDDSQLPKDRFSAERLKGVDSTLKIQPAKLEDSAVYLCASSLEAGEWVTDTQYFGPGTRLTVL.

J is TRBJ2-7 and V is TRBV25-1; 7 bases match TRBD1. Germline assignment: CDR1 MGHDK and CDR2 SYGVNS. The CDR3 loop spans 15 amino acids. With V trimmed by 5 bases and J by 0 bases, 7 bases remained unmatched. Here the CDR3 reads CASSMERTGSYEQYF. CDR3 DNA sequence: TGTGCCAGCAGTATGGAAAGGACAGGCTCCTACGAGCAGTACTTC.

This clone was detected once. CDR3 nucleotides: TGCGCCAGCAGCTTGTTAAGTCGGGGCTACAATGAGCAGTTCTTC. Translated: CASSLLSRGYNEQFF. The chain employs TRBV5-1 and TRBJ2-1; a possible D gene is TRBD2 (5 bases). The V end lost 1 base, the J end lost 3 bases, and 11 bases lay between the germline ends. CDR3 length: 15 residues. Germline-derived CDR1 and CDR2 are SGHRS and YFSETQ.

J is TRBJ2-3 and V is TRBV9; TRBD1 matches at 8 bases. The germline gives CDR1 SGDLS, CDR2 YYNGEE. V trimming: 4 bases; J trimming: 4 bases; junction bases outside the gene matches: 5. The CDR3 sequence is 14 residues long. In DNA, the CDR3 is TGTGCCAGCAGCTACGGACAGGGTCCAGATACGCAGTATTTT. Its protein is CASSYGQGPDTQYF.

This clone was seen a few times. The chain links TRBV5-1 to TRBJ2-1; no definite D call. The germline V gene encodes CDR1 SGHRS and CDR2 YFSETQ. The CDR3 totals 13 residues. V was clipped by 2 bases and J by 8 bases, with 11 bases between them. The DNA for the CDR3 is TGCGCCAGCAGCTTCTCCCAACTCCATGAGCAGTTCTTC. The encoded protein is CASSFSQLHEQFF.

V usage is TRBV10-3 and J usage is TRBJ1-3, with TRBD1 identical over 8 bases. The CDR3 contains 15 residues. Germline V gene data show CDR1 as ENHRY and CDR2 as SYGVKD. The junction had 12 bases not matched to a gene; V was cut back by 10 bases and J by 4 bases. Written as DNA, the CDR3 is TGTGCCACTCGCTACAGGACAGGGCAAGGAAACACCATATATTTT. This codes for CATRYRTGQGNTIYF.

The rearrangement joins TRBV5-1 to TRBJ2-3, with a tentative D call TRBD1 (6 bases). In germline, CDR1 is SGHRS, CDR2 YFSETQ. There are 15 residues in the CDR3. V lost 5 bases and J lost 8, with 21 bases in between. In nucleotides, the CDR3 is TGCGCCAGCAGGCTTGGACAGCCTCTTTCCTCTACGCAGTATTTT. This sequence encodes CASRLGQPLSSTQYF.

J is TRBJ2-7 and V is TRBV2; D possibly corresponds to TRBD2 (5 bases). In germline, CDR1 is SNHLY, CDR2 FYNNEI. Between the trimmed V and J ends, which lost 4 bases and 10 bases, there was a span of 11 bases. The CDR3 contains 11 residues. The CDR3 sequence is CASSGGPGQYF. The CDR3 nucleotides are TGTGCCAGCAGTGGAGGGCCGGGACAGTACTTC.

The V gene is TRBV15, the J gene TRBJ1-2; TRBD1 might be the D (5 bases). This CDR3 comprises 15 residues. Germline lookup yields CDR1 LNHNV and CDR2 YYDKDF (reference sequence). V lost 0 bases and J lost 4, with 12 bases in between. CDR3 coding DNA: TGTGCCACCAGCAGAGAGGGGACTAGAAGCTATGGCTACACCTTC. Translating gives CATSREGTRSYGYTF.

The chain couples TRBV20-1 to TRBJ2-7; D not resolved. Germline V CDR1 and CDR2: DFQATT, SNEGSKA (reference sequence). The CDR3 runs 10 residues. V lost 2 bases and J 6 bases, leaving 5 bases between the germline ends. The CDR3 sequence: CSARYGEQYF. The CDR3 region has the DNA TGCAGTGCTAGATACGGCGAGCAGTACTTC.

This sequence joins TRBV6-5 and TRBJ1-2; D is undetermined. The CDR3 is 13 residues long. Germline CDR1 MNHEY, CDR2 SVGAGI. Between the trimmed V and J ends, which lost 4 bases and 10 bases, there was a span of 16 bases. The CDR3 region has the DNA TGTGCCAGCAGTTCCCCCGGGAGCGAAGTCTACACCTTC. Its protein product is CASSSPGSEVYTF.

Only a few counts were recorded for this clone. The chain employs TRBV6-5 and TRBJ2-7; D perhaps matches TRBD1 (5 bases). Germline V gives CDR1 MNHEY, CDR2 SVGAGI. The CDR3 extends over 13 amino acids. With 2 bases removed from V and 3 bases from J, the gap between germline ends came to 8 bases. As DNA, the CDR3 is TGTGCCAGCAGTTACAGGCAGGGCTACGAGCAGTACTTC. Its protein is CASSYRQGYEQYF.

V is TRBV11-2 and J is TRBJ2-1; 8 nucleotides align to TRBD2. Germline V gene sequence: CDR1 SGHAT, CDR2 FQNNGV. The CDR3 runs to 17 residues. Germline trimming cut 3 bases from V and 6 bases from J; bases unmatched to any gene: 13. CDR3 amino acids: CASSFLFGAGVRNEQFF. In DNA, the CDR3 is TGTGCCAGCAGCTTTTTGTTCGGAGCGGGAGTTCGCAATGAGCAGTTCTTC. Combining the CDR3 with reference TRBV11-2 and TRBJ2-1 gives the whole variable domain EAGVAQSPRYKIIEKRQSVAFWCNPISGHATLYWYQQILGQGPKLLIQFQNNGVVDDSQLPKDRFSAERLKGVDSTLKIQPAKLEDSAVYLCASSFLFGAGVRNEQFFGPGTRLTVL.

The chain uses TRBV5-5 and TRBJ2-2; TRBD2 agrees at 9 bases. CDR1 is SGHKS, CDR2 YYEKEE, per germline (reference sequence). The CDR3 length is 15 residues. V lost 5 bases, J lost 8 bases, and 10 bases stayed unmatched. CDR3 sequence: CASSNLAGWDGELFF. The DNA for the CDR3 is TGTGCCAGCAGTAACCTAGCGGGATGGGATGGGGAGCTGTTTTTT. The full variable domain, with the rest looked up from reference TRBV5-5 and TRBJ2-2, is DAGVTQSPTHLIKTRGQQVTLRCSPISGHKSVSWYQQVLGQGPQFIFQYYEKEERGRGNFPDRFSARQFPNYSSELNVNALLLGDSALYLCASSNLAGWDGELFFGEGSRLTVL.